This T cell receptor (beta chain) was documented in a study of a mutant IDH1 vaccine in newly diagnosed glioma. Study-level background: With temozolomide cycles, or 4-6 weeks after radiotherapy alone, vaccination was started.

V lost 8 bases to trimming and J lost 5 bases, with 12 bases between them. The CDR3 runs 12 residues. The V gene's germline CDR1 is SNHLY and CDR2 FYNNEI. TCRdb's table, derived via immunoSEQ multiplex PCR, lists solely in-frame clones and lacks some. The sample has about 54,000 clones, about four fifths seen once. Indicated time point: week 47, end of study. Each dose delivered 300 ug of mutant IDH1 20-mer peptide subcutaneously with imiquimod. Concerning this clone itself: Antigen: not known.

The sequences come from PBMCs, collected from a glioma patient whose treatment included an IDH1 peptide vaccine. This chain joins TRBV2 and TRBJ2-5; D is possibly TRBD2 (5 bases). The sequence was obtained from a woman aged 50 to 65 with glioma. The CDR3 coding sequence is TGTGCCAGCTCCCGAAGGGAGGAGACCCAGTACTTC. Its translation: CASSRREETQYF.